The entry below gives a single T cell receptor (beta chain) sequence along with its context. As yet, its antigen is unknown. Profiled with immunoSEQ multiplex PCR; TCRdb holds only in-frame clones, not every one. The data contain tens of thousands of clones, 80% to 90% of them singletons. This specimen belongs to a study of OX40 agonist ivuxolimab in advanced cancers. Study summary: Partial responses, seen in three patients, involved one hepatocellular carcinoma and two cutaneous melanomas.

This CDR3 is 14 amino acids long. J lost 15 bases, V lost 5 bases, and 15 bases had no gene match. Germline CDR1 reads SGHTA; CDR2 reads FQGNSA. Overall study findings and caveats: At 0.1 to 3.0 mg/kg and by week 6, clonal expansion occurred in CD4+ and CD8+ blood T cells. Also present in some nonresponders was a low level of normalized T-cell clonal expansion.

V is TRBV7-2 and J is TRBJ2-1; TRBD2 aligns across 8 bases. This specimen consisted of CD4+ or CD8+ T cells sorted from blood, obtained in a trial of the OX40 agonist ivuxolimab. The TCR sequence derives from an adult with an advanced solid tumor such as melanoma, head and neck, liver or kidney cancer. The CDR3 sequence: CASSPRSGTSHPFF. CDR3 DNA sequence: TGTGCCAGCAGCCCGCGGTCCGGGACTAGTCACCCGTTCTTC. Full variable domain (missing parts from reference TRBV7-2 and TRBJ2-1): GAGVSQSPSNKVTEKGKDVELRCDPISGHTALYWYRQSLGQGLEFLIYFQGNSAPDKSGLPSDRFSAERTGGSVSTLTIQRTQQEDSAVYLCASSPRSGTSHPFFGPGTRLTVL.